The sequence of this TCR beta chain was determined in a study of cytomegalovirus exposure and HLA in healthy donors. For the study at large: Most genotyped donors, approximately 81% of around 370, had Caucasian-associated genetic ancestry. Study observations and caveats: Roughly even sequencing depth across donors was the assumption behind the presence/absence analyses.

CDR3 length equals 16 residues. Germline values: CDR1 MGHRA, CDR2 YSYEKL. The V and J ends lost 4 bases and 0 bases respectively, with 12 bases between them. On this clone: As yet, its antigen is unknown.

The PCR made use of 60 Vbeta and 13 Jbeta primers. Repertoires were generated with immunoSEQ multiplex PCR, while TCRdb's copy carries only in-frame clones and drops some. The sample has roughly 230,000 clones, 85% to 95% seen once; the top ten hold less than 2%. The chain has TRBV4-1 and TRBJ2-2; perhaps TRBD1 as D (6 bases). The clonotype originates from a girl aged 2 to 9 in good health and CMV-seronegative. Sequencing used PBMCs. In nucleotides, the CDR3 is TGCGCCAGCAGCCCGCGGACAGCTACGAACACCGGGGAGCTGTTTTTT. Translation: CASSPRTATNTGELFF.